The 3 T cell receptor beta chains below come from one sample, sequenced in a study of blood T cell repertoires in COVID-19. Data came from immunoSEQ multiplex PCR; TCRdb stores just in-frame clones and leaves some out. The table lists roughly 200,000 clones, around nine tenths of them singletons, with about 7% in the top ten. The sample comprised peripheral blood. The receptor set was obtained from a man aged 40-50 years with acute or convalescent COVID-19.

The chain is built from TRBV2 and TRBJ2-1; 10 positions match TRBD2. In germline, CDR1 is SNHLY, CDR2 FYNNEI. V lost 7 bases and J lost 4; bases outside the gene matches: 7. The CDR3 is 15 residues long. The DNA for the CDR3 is TGTGCCAGCATGACACTAGCGGGGATATACAATGAGCAGTTCTTC. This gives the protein CASMTLAGIYNEQFF. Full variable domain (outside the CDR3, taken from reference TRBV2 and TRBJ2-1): EPEVTQTPSHQVTQMGQEVILRCVPISNHLYFYWYRQILGQKVEFLVSFYNNEISEKSEIFDDQFSVERPDGSNFTLKIRSTKLEDSAMYFCASMTLAGIYNEQFFGPGTRLTVL.

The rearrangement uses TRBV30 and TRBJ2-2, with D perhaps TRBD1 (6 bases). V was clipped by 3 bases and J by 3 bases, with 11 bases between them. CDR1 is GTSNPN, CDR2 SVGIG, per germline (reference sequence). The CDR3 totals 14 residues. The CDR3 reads CAWRQGRDTGELFF. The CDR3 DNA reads TGTGCCTGGAGACAGGGTAGGGACACCGGGGAGCTGTTTTTT.

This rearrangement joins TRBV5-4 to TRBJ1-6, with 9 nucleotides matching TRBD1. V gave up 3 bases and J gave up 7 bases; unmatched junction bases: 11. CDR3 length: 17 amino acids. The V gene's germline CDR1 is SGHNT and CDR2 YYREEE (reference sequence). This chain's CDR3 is CASSSAGAGTGNSPLHF. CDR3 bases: TGTGCCAGCAGCTCCGCTGGGGCCGGGACAGGGAATTCACCCCTCCACTTT.